This T cell receptor beta chain was documented in a study of T cell repertoires in cytomegalovirus infection. TCRdb re-analysed the reads in MiXCR, keeping a single row per CDR3 protein. In the table there are about 570,000 distinct CDR3 sequences, roughly 42% of which are singletons. This CDR3 is 14 amino acids long. Between the trimmed V and J ends, which lost 2 bases and 9 bases, there was a span of 16 bases. CDR1 and CDR2 from the germline V gene are SGHVS and FQNEAQ. For this clonotype: Its cognate antigen is unknown.

The specimen comprised cultured PBMCs, sampled from culture after CMV antigen stimulation. J is TRBJ1-1 and V is TRBV7-8; D is perhaps TRBD1 (5 bases). The TCR sequence derives from a human donor in good health (CMV status not recorded). Some clones in this sample may be carry-over from other donors' samples. This chain's CDR3 is CASSLSSGDLKAFF. The CDR3 region has the DNA TGTGCCAGCAGCTTATCATCGGGGGACCTGAAAGCTTTCTTT.